A few counts support the clone carrying this T cell receptor (beta chain). The antigen is not known. cDNA serving as the sequencing template came from extracted, reverse transcribed RNA. Sequencing was performed with immunoSEQ multiplex PCR; in TCRdb, only in-frame clones are kept and a portion is missing. The sample has more than 95,000 clones; around 50% are singletons. This sample stems from a study of CD8+ T cells in alopecia areata. Regarding the study as a whole: Resident alphabeta T-cell populations of normal skin are likewise subject to sequencing in scalp samples.

The J segment lost 4 bases and the V segment lost 4 bases, leaving 2 bases of the junction unmatched. The CDR3 spans 14 residues. The germline V gene has CDR1 PRHDT and CDR2 FYEKMQ (reference sequence). Starting from PBMCs, sorting isolated CD4+ and CD8+ T cells. This chain uses TRBV13 with TRBJ2-1, with TRBD1 matching over 9 bases. The clonotype was recovered from a human donor with alopecia areata. Sequencing was done on a sample of NKG2D-low CD8+ T cells sorted from blood. Here the CDR3 DNA reads TGTGCCAGCAGCTCCGGACAGGGGTACAATGAGCAGTTCTTC. Translating gives CASSSGQGYNEQFF.